Below, 9 T cell receptor delta chains from the same sample are listed, as sequenced in a study of γδ T cells in repeated Plasmodium falciparum infection. Vgamma9/Vdelta2+ and Vdelta2-negative gammadelta T cells were flow-sorted from PBMC for bulk sequencing. TCRdb processed the multiplex PCR reads again with the CATT caller. Of 70,000 to 95,000 delta-chain clones in the sample, approximately 1.5% were seen once. The sample consisted of gamma-delta T cells from blood. These receptor sequences come from a pool of human donors (malaria-infected and uninfected, not separated).

This clone was detected only a few times. The protein held in TCRdb is that of a much larger clone and does not match this DNA's translation at residue 4, likely because of a read error; the protein shown is translated from the DNA. V and J are TRDV2 and TRDJ1, with 12 positions matching TRDD3. The J gene was missing in TCRdb and was found by matching the end of the DNA to germline. V was clipped by 5 bases and J by 2 bases; unmatched bases: 8. The germline CDR1 and CDR2 sequences are GEAIGNYY and EKD. This CDR3 has 16 amino acids. CDR3 region: CACAPLGDTETDKLIF. CDR3 DNA sequence: TGTGCCTGTGCCCCACTGGGGGATACTGAGACCGATAAACTCATCTTT.

Regarding this clone: Only one base separates this from a far larger clonotype, so it likely reflects a read error. Other nucleotide sequences from this sample produce the same CDR3. The chain employs TRDV1 and TRDJ1, with 7 bases fitting TRDD3. The J gene was missing in TCRdb and was found by matching the end of the DNA to germline. From germline, CDR1 is TSWWSYY and CDR2 QGS. The CDR3 is 19 residues long. The CDR3 DNA reads as TGTGCCCTTGCCCCAGAATTTGACTACGTGTACTGGGGCACCGATAAACTCATCTTT. This codes for CALAPEFDYVYWGTDKLIF.

This clone appeared a few times. This is likely an artifact of a read error, given a far larger clone one base away. This specimen includes other DNA sequences encoding the same CDR3. The V gene is TRDV2, the J gene TRDJ1, with 13 bases identical to TRDD3. CDR1 GEAIGNYY and CDR2 EKD come from the germline V gene. After removal of 0 bases from V and 0 bases from J, the junction contained 12 bases not matched to a gene. This CDR3 comprises 20 residues. The CDR3 here is CACDTVELLGDTSDTDKLIF. The CDR3 region has the DNA TGTGCCTGTGACACCGTTGAATTACTGGGGGATACGTCGGACACCGATAAACTCATCTTT.

A remark on this clone: Translating this DNA gives a protein that differs at residue 9 from the TCRdb one, which belongs to a much larger clone; a read error is likely, and the protein shown is this translation. This chain links TRDV1 with TRDJ1; 9 nucleotides agree with TRDD3. TCRdb offers no J gene call, so here the DNA was matched to germline to obtain one. The trim removed 1 base at V and 0 bases at J, leaving 27 bases unmatched. The V gene's germline CDR1 is TSWWSYY and CDR2 QGS. The length of the CDR3 is 24 residues. CDR3 loop: CALGEPTALNFLLYWGNYTDKLIF. CDR3 bases: TGTGCTCTTGGGGAACCGACGGCCCTAAACTTCCTCTTATACTGGGGGAATTACACCGATAAACTCATCTTT.

To note about this clone: Since a far larger clone is one base different, this is likely a read error. The same CDR3 is also encoded by other DNA sequences in this sample. The chain recombines TRDV2 with TRDJ1; 13 nucleotides agree with TRDD3. The CDR3 totals 20 residues. The germline V gene has CDR1 GEAIGNYY and CDR2 EKD. The CDR3 is CACDTKYWGIRALYTDKLIF. The CDR3 DNA follows: TGCGCCTGTGACACTAAGTACTGGGGGATACGCGCCCTGTACACCGATAAACTCATCTTT.

A word on this clone: TCRdb's listed protein matches a much larger clone and diverges from this DNA's translation at residue 14, likely through a read error; the protein shown comes from the DNA. J gene calling gave no result, while the V gene is TRAV38-2/DV8; the table gives TRDD2 as D, unverified against the DNA. The CDR3 runs to 15 residues. CDR1 TSESDYY and CDR2 QEAYKQQN come from the germline V gene. This chain's CDR3 is CAYRSLPIVGDKLTF. Here the CDR3 DNA reads TGTGCTTATAGGAGCCTTCCTATTGTGGGCGATAAACTCACCTTT.

On this clone itself: With a far larger clone one base away, a read error is the likely cause. The same CDR3 can be traced to other DNA sequences in this sample. The chain uses TRDV1 and TRDJ1; the D gene could be TRDD2 or TRDD3 (5 bases each). TCRdb offers no J gene call, so here the DNA was matched to germline to obtain one. CDR1 and CDR2 (germline): TSWWSYY, QGS. This CDR3 is 21 amino acids long. CDR3: CALGELEEVPMPYWYTDKLIF. The CDR3, as DNA: TGTGCTCTCGGGGAACTAGAGGAAGTGCCCATGCCCTACTGGTACACCGATAAACTCATCTTT.

The table lists this clone with a few counts. The protein TCRdb lists belongs to a much larger clone and differs from this DNA's translation at residue 20, which points to a read error; the protein shown is made from the DNA. No call exists for the J gene, whereas the V gene is TRDV1; the DNA was not used to check the table's D call, TRDD3. Germline CDR1 is TSWWSYY and CDR2 is QGS. The CDR3 loop spans 22 amino acids. CDR3 in amino acids: CALGERGTGGYGSNGCPMKPIF. The CDR3 DNA reads TGTGCTCTTGGGGAGCGTGGTACTGGGGGATATGGGTCGAATGGTTGTCCGATGAAACCCATCTTT.

This clone was recorded at least ten times. It differs at one base from a far larger clone, so likely a read error. Different DNA sequences within this sample yield the same CDR3. The V and J genes are TRDV2 and TRDJ1, with 10 bases identical to TRDD3. The J gene, missing from TCRdb, was assigned here through DNA to germline matching. Germline CDR1 reads GEAIGNYY; CDR2 reads EKD. The CDR3 loop spans 25 amino acids. The CDR3 reads CACDTVGLGGYAANRVSETTDKLIF. CDR3 sequence (DNA): TGTGCCTGCGACACCGTCGGTCTGGGGGGATACGCGGCGAACCGCGTATCCGAGACCACCGATAAACTCATCTTT.